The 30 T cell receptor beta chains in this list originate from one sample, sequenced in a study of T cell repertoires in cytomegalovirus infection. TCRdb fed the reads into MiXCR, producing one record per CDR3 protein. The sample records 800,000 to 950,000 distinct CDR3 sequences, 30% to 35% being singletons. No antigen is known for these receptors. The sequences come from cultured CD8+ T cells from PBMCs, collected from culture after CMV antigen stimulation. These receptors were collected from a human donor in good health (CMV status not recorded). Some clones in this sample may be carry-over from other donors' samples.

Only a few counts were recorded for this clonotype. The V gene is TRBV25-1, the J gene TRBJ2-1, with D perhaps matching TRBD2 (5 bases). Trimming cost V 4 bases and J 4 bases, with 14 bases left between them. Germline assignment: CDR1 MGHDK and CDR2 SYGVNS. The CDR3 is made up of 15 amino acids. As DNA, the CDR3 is TGTGCCAGCAGTGGGTCGGGGATGGGGTACAATGAGCAGTTCTTC. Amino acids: CASSGSGMGYNEQFF.

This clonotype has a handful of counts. In DNA, the CDR3 is TGTGCCAGCAGCCCCTTCCGGGACTCTGGGTTAGATACGCAGTATTTT. Amino acid sequence: CASSPFRDSGLDTQYF. The chain has TRBV7-9 and TRBJ2-3; D is possibly TRBD2 (6 bases). V lost 5 bases, J lost 5 bases, and 20 bases lay in between. Germline V lookup: CDR1 SEHNR, CDR2 FQNEAQ (reference sequence). This CDR3 region has 16 residues.

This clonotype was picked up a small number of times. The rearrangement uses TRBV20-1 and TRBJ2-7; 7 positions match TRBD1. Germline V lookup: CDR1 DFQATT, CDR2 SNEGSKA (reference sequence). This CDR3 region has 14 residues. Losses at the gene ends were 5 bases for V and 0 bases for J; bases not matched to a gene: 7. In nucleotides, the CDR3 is TGCAGTGCTTTTCCGGACAGGACCTCCTACGAGCAGTACTTC. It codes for CSAFPDRTSYEQYF.

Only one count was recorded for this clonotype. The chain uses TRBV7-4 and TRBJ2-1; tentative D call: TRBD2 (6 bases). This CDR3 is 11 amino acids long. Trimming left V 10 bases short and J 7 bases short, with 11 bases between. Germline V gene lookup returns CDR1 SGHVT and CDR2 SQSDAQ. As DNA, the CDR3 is TGTGCCATCACCGGGAGTAATGAGCAGTTCTTC. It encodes CAITGSNEQFF.

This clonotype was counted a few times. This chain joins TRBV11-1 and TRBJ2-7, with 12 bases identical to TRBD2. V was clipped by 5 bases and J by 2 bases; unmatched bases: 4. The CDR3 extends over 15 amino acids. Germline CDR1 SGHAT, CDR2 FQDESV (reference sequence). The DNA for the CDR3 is TGTGCCAGCAGCGGTGGACTAGCGGGAACCTACGAGCAGTACTTC. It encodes CASSGGLAGTYEQYF.

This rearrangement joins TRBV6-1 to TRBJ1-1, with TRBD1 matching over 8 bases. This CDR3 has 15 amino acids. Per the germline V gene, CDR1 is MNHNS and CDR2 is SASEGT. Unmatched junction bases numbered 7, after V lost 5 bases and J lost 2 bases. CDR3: CASSRRTGFNTEAFF. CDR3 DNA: TGTGCCAGCAGTCGCCGGACAGGGTTCAACACTGAAGCTTTCTTT.

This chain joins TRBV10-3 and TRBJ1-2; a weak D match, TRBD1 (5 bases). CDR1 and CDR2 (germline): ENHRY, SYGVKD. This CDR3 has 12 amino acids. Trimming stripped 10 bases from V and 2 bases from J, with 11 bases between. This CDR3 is CATFQGNYGYTF. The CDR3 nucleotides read TGTGCCACCTTTCAGGGAAACTATGGCTACACCTTC.

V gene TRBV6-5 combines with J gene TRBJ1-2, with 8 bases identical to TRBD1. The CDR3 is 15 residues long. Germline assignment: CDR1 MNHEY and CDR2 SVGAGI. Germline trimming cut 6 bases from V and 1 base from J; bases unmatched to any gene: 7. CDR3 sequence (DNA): TGTGCCAGCAGCGCCGGGACAGGAGTTAACTATGGCTACACCTTC. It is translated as CASSAGTGVNYGYTF.

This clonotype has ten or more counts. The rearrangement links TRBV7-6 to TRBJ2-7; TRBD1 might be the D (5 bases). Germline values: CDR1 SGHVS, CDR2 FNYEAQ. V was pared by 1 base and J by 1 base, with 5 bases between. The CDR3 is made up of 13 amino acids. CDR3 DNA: TGTGCCAGCAGCTTAGACAGGTCCTACGAGCAGTACTTC. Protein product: CASSLDRSYEQYF.

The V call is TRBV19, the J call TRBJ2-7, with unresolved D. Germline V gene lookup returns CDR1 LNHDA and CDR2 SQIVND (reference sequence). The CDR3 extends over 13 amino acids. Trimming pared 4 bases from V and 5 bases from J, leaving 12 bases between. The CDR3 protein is CASSTLPSNEQYF. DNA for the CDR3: TGTGCCAGTAGTACCCTCCCGTCCAACGAGCAGTACTTC.

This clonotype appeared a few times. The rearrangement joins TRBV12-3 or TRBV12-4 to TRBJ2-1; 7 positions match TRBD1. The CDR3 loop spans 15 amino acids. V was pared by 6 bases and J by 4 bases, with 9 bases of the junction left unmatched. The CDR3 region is CASRRQGLGYNEQFF. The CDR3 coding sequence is TGTGCCAGCAGAAGACAGGGATTAGGTTACAATGAGCAGTTCTTC.

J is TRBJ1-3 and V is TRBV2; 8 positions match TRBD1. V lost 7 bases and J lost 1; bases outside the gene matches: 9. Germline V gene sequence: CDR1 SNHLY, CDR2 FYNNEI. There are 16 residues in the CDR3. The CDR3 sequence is CASISGQGLSGNTIYF. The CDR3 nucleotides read TGTGCCAGCATCTCCGGACAGGGACTGTCTGGAAACACCATATATTTT.

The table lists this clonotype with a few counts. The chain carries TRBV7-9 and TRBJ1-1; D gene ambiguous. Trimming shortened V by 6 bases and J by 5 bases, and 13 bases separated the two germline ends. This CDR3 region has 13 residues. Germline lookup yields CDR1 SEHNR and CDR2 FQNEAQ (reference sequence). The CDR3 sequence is CASRPGVVTEAFF. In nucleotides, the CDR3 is TGTGCCAGCAGACCTGGGGTCGTGACTGAAGCTTTCTTT.

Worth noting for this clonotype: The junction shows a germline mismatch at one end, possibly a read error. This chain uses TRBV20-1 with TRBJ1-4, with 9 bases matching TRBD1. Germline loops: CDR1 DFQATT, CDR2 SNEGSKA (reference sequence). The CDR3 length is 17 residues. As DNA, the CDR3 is TGCAGCGCTAGAACAGGACAGGGGAGAGGGACTAATGAAAAACTGTTTTTT. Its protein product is CSARTGQGRGTNEKLFF.

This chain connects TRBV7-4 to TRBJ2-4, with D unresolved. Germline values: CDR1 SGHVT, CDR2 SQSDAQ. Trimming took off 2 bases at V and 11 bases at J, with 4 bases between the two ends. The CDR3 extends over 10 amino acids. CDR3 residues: CASSLLFQYF. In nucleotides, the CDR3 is TGTGCCAGCAGCTTACTTTTTCAGTACTTC. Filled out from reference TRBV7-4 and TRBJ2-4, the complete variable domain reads GAGVSQSPRYKVAKRGRDVALRCDSISGHVTLYWYRQTLGQGSEVLTYSQSDAQRDKSGRPSGRFSAERPERSVSTLKIQRTEQGDSAVYLCASSLLFQYFGAGTRLSVL.

CDR3 sequence: CASSPPGTGAKGYTF. For the CDR3, the DNA is TGTGCCAGCAGCCCCCCCGGGACAGGGGCAAAGGGCTACACCTTC. The chain has TRBV9 and TRBJ1-2, with 10 bases matching TRBD1. V dropped 4 bases and J dropped 8; count of bases not matched to a gene: 11. Germline CDR1 and CDR2: SGDLS and YYNGEE. This CDR3 has 15 residues.

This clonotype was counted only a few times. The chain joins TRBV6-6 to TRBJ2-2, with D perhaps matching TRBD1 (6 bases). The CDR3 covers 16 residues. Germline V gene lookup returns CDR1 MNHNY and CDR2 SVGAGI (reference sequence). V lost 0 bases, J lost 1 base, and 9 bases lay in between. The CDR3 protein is CASSYSPDRNTGELFF. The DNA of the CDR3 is TGTGCCAGCAGTTACTCCCCGGACAGGAACACCGGGGAGCTGTTTTTT.

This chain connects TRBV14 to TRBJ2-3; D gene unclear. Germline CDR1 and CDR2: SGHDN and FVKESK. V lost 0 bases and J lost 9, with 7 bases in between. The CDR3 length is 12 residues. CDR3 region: CASSQDYETQYF. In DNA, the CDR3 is TGTGCCAGCAGCCAAGATTATGAGACGCAGTATTTT.

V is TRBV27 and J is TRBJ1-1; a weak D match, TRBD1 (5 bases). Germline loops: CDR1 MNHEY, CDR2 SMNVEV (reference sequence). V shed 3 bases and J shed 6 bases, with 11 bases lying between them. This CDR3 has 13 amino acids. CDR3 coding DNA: TGTGCCAGCAGTTTCGGGGGTCCCCCTGAAGCTTTCTTT. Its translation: CASSFGGPPEAFF.

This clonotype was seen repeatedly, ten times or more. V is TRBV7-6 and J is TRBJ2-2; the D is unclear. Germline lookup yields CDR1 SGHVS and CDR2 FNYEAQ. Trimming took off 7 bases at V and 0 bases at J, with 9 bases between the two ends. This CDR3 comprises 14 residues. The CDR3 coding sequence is TGTGCCAGCACCCGTGGACCGAACACCGGGGAGCTGTTTTTT. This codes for CASTRGPNTGELFF.

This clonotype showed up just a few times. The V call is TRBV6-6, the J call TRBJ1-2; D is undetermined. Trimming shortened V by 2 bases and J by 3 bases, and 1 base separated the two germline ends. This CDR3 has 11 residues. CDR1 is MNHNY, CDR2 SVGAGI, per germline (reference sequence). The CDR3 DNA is TGTGCCAGCAGTTACGACTATGGCTACACCTTC. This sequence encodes CASSYDYGYTF.

The CDR3 sequence is CASLRVGTLRTNEQFF. The CDR3 DNA follows: TGTGCCAGCTTAAGAGTAGGAACGCTACGGACCAATGAGCAGTTCTTC. The chain carries TRBV27 and TRBJ2-1; D not certain. CDR3 length: 16 residues. In germline, CDR1 is MNHEY, CDR2 SMNVEV (reference sequence). V was clipped by 8 bases and J by 6 bases, with 23 bases between them.

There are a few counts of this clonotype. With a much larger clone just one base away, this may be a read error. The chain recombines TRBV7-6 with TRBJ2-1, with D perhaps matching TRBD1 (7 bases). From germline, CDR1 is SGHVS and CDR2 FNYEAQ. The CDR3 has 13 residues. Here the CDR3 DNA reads TGTGTCAGCAGCTTGACAGGGACTAATGAGCAGTTCTTC. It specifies CVSSLTGTNEQFF.

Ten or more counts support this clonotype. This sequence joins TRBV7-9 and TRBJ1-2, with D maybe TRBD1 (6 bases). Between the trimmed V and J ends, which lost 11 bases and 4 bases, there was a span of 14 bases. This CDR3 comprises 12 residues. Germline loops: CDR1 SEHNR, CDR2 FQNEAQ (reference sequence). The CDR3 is CAAKRGGYGYTF. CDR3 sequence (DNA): TGTGCCGCGAAGAGGGGGGGCTATGGCTACACCTTC. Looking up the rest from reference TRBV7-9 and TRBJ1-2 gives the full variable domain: DTGVSQNPRHKITKRGQNVTFRCDPISEHNRLYWYRQTLGQGPEFLTYFQNEAQLEKSRLLSDRFSAERPKGSFSTLEIQRTEQGDSAMYLCAAKRGGYGYTFGSGTRLTVV.

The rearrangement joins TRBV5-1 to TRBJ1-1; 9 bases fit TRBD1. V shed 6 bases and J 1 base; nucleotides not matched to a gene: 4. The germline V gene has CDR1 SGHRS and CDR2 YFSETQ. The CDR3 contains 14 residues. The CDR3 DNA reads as TGCGCCAGCACAAAGGGACAGGGGAACACTGAAGCTTTCTTT. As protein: CASTKGQGNTEAFF.

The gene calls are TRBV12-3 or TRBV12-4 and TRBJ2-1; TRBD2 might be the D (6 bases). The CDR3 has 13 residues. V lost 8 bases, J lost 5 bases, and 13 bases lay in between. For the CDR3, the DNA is TGTGCCAGCCGGGGGAGCCCAGACAATGAGCAGTTCTTC. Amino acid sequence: CASRGSPDNEQFF.

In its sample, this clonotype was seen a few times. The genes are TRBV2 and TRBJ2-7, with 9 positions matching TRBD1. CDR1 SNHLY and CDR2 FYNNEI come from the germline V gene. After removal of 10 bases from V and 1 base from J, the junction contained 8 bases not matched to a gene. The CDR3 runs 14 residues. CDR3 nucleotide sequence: TGTGCCAACTCCGGGACAGGGAATTCCTACGAGCAGTACTTC. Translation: CANSGTGNSYEQYF.

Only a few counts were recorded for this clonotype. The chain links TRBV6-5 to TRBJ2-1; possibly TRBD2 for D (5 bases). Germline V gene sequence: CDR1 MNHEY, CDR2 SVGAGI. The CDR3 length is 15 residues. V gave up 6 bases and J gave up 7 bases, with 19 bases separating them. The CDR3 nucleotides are TGTGCCAGCAGCCCCACTAGTTTCGTCGGGAATGAGCAGTTCTTC. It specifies CASSPTSFVGNEQFF.

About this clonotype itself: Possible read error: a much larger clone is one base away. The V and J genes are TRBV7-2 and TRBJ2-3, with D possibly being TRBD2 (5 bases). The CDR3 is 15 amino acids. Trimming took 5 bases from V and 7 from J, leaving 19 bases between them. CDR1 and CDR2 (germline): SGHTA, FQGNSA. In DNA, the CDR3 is TGTGCCAGCAGCCACCGGGATGATGAAAGTAATACGCAGTATTTT. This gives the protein CASSHRDDESNTQYF.

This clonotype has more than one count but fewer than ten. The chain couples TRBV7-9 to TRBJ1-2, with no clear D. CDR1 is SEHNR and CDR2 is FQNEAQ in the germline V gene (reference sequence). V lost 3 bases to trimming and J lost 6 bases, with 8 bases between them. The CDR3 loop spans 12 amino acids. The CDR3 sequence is CASSFLGDGYTF. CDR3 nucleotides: TGTGCCAGCAGCTTTCTCGGGGATGGCTACACCTTC.